The 17 T cell receptor beta chains presented below share a single source sample, sequenced in a study of T cells in Graves' hyperthyroidism and ophthalmopathy. Amplified TCR beta CDR3 regions came from RNA transcripts. First-round RT-PCR of the TCR CDR3 relied on the HTBI primer set. A single record per CDR3 protein comes from TCRdb applying MiXCR to the multiplex PCR reads. The table has hundreds of thousands of distinct CDR3 sequences, 16% seen once. Sequenced sample: blood. These receptors all come from a woman between 40 and 55 years old with Graves' ophthalmopathy.

This clonotype showed up many times. The V and J genes are TRBV28 and TRBJ2-1, with D uncertain. V was cut by 10 bases and J by 2 bases, with 12 bases left in between. CDR1 and CDR2 from the germline V gene are MDHEN and SYDVKM. This CDR3 is built from 13 residues. CDR3 in DNA: TGTGCCATCGGGCCCCGGGCCTACAATGAGCAGTTCTTC. The encoded protein is CAIGPRAYNEQFF.

This clonotype was recorded a few times. The rearrangement links TRBV3-1 to TRBJ2-1; no clear D. V lost 0 bases and J lost 7, with 4 bases in between. CDR3 length: 12 amino acids. The germline V gene has CDR1 LGHDT and CDR2 YNNKEL (reference sequence). This CDR3 is CASSQERNEQFF. The CDR3 coding sequence is TGTGCCAGCAGCCAAGAAAGAAATGAGCAGTTCTTC.

As to this clonotype: A read error is possible here, since a much larger clone lies one base away. The chain recombines TRBV7-2 with TRBJ1-4, with D uncertain. The V gene's germline CDR1 is SGHTA and CDR2 FQGNSA. There are 15 residues in the CDR3. The CDR3 DNA sequence: TGTGCCAGCGGCTTAGTTCCGGAAGTCCGCGAAAAACTGTTTTTT. It yields the protein CASGLVPEVREKLFF.

The chain employs TRBV30 and TRBJ1-6; D gene ambiguous. Germline loops: CDR1 GTSNPN, CDR2 SVGIG (reference sequence). V was cut by 0 bases and J by 7 bases, with 7 bases left in between. There are 13 residues in the CDR3. The CDR3 region has the DNA TGTGCCTGGAGTGTACCCCAAAATTCACCCCTCCACTTT. This encodes CAWSVPQNSPLHF.

This rearrangement joins TRBV20-1 to TRBJ2-1, with D possibly matching TRBD1 (6 bases). The germline CDR1 and CDR2 sequences are DFQATT and SNEGSKA (reference sequence). The CDR3 length is 12 residues. Trimming pared 4 bases from V and 10 bases from J, leaving 14 bases between. CDR3 region: CSAIRQAAEQFF. The CDR3 DNA sequence: TGCAGTGCTATACGACAGGCAGCCGAGCAGTTCTTC.

This clonotype was seen a handful of times. This may be a read error, as it is one base from a much larger clone. The V gene is TRBV5-1, the J gene TRBJ1-3; D gene unclear. V lost 0 bases and J lost 4, with 5 bases in between. The CDR3 length is 13 residues. Germline loops: CDR1 SGHRS, CDR2 YFSETQ. CDR3 sequence: CASSLARGNTIYF. The CDR3 nucleotides read TGCGCCAGCAGCTTGGCCAGGGGAAACACCATATATTTT.

This clonotype was seen a handful of times. V usage is TRBV4-2 and J usage is TRBJ2-2; a possible D gene is TRBD2 (6 bases). Germline V gene lookup returns CDR1 LGHNA and CDR2 YNFKEQ. The CDR3 is 15 amino acids. The V end was cut by 0 bases, the J end by 6 bases, with 11 bases between. The CDR3 loop reads CASSQEFGGAGELFF. The CDR3 DNA is TGTGCCAGCAGCCAAGAGTTCGGGGGTGCCGGGGAGCTGTTTTTT.

The table lists this clonotype with many counts. The gene calls are TRBV7-3 and TRBJ2-3; TRBD2 might be the D (6 bases). The CDR3 has 15 amino acids. CDR1 is SGHTA, CDR2 FQGTGA, per germline. Trimming left V 5 bases short and J 2 bases short, with 14 bases between. The CDR3 DNA reads as TGTGCCAGCAGCGCGGGACCTCAGGACACAGATACGCAGTATTTT. Translation: CASSAGPQDTDTQYF. Filled out from reference TRBV7-3 and TRBJ2-3, the complete variable domain reads GAGVSQTPSNKVTEKGKYVELRCDPISGHTALYWYRQSLGQGPEFLIYFQGTGAADDSGLPNDRFFAVRPEGSVSTLKIQRTERGDSAVYLCASSAGPQDTDTQYFGPGTRLTVL.

This clonotype was found many times. The chain is built from TRBV11-2 and TRBJ2-3; D gene uncertain. Trimming shortened V by 6 bases and J by 2 bases, and 9 bases separated the two germline ends. The CDR3 contains 13 residues. CDR1 and CDR2 from the germline V gene are SGHAT and FQNNGV. CDR3 DNA: TGTGCCAGCAGACCCTCGACCACAGATACGCAGTATTTT. Translating it yields CASRPSTTDTQYF.

The sample holds many counts of this clonotype. The V gene is TRBV6-2 or TRBV6-3, the J gene TRBJ2-5; D not certain. CDR1 and CDR2 from the germline V gene are MNHEY and SVGEGT. Trimming pared 2 bases from V and 5 bases from J, leaving 9 bases between. CDR3 length: 13 residues. CDR3 in DNA: TGTGCCAGCAGTTACAAGGATCTGGAGACCCAGTACTTC. Amino acid sequence: CASSYKDLETQYF.

This clonotype has a handful of counts. The rearrangement joins TRBV27 to TRBJ1-2; no reliable D call. Germline assignment: CDR1 MNHEY and CDR2 SMNVEV (reference sequence). The germline V and J ends were trimmed by 0 bases and 8 bases, with 19 bases remaining between them. The CDR3 covers 16 residues. CDR3 amino acids: CASSLSGPEGGYGYTF. Written as DNA, the CDR3 is TGTGCCAGCAGTTTATCTGGACCTGAGGGAGGGTACGGCTACACCTTC.

This clonotype was seen only a few times. The chain uses TRBV4-1 and TRBJ2-1, with D perhaps TRBD1 (6 bases). This CDR3 is 17 amino acids long. The germline V and J ends were trimmed by 2 bases and 4 bases, with 18 bases remaining between them. Per germline, CDR1 MGHRA and CDR2 YSYEKL. CDR3 coding DNA: TGCGCCAGCAGCCAAACTCAGGGCAGGGGCCGTTACAATGAGCAGTTCTTC. This gives the protein CASSQTQGRGRYNEQFF.

About this clonotype itself: This may come from a read error, since a much larger clone is one base off. CDR3 coding DNA: TGTGCCAGCAACTCGACCCCAAAGCAGTATTTT. Translated: CASNSTPKQYF. This chain links TRBV7-9 with TRBJ2-3; D gene uncertain. CDR1 is SEHNR, CDR2 FQNEAQ, per germline (reference sequence). V was pared by 7 bases and J by 11 bases, with 13 bases between. CDR3 size: 11 residues.

This clonotype showed up many times. This sequence joins TRBV2 and TRBJ1-4; a weak D match, TRBD1 (5 bases). V shed 2 bases and J shed 0 bases, with 7 bases lying between them. Germline V gene sequence: CDR1 SNHLY, CDR2 FYNNEI. The CDR3 extends over 15 amino acids. The CDR3 coding sequence is TGTGCCAGCAGTGAAACAGGTTCAACTAATGAAAAACTGTTTTTT. Translated: CASSETGSTNEKLFF.

The chain has TRBV5-1 and TRBJ2-7, with no clear D. Germline V CDR1 and CDR2: SGHRS, YFSETQ. Trimming cost V 2 bases and J 3 bases, with 12 bases left between them. This CDR3 has 14 amino acids. CDR3 protein: CASSFGVRNYEQYF. CDR3 nucleotide sequence: TGCGCCAGCAGCTTTGGGGTCAGGAACTACGAGCAGTACTTC.

This clonotype was detected only a few times. The chain uses TRBV5-1 and TRBJ1-1; 7 bases are a match to TRBD1. Germline CDR1 reads SGHRS; CDR2 reads YFSETQ. The CDR3 consists of 15 residues. Germline trimming cut 9 bases from V and 1 base from J; bases unmatched to any gene: 12. In DNA, the CDR3 is TGCGCCACCAGTAGATTGGGACAGAAGAACACTGAAGCTTTCTTT. This translates into CATSRLGQKNTEAFF.

This clonotype was observed many times. The chain is built from TRBV2 and TRBJ2-5; D is uncertain. Germline CDR1 reads SNHLY; CDR2 reads FYNNEI. The CDR3 is 12 residues long. V was clipped by 7 bases and J by 5 bases, with 11 bases between them. CDR3 region: CASTYSGETQYF. The DNA of the CDR3 is TGTGCCAGCACCTACTCTGGGGAGACCCAGTACTTC. Combining the CDR3 with reference TRBV2 and TRBJ2-5 gives the whole variable domain EPEVTQTPSHQVTQMGQEVILRCVPISNHLYFYWYRQILGQKVEFLVSFYNNEISEKSEIFDDQFSVERPDGSNFTLKIRSTKLEDSAMYFCASTYSGETQYFGPGTRLLVL.